This TCR beta chain emerged from a study of blood T cell repertoires in COVID-19. On the study more broadly: Material from acute and convalescent COVID-19 was sourced from the United States, Italy and Spain. In each case, the material was cDNA or gDNA derived from T cells, B-cell-depleted T cells, or PBMCs.

Original analysis: Reference gene primer amplification yielded estimated nucleated cell counts. The method was immunoSEQ multiplex PCR; TCRdb's version includes in-frame clones alone and lacks a portion of them. That table is the source of V, J and clone size, and D and trimming were worked out from the DNA. The data contain about 250,000 clones, approximately 85% of them singletons. There are 15 residues in the CDR3. Looked up from germline, CDR1 is MNHEY and CDR2 is SVGAGI. Trimming pared 6 bases from V and 4 bases from J, leaving 18 bases between. The material sequenced was peripheral blood. This TCR derives from a woman under 40 with acute or convalescent COVID-19. The chain joins TRBV6-5 to TRBJ1-1, with D possibly matching TRBD1 (5 bases). The CDR3 nucleotides read TGTGCCAGCAGCGTTCGTGGGGGGATTGGCACTGAAGCTTTCTTT. It specifies CASSVRGGIGTEAFF.